The rows below give T cell receptor beta chains drawn from one sample of a study of blood T cell repertoires in COVID-19. This table comes from immunoSEQ multiplex PCR, and its TCRdb copy is limited to in-frame clones, with some not included. The sample has about 260,000 clones, just under 85% seen once. The sequencing input was peripheral blood. These receptors all come from an elderly woman with acute or convalescent COVID-19. Both conserved end residues are trimmed from each CDR3. Clone size is shown for a subset of rows, as once, few, many or a class of expanded clone.

cdr3_aa v_call clone_size
ASSLAGTSGFSSNEQF TRBV5-1 many
ASSSRGRGSNQPQH TRBV7-4 few
ASSQERDRGDSPLH TRBV4-1 NA
ASSKTGREQY TRBV4-2 few
ASIPKGTGPGNTIY TRBV19 NA
ASSLSGTSGAYEQY TRBV7-3 NA
ASSLAGGLAGVKQY TRBV5-5 NA
ASSPEPGDYGYGYT TRBV5-1 once
AWGQGSYNEQF TRBV30 NA
ASSLGAGTGINTIY TRBV7-2 NA
ASSPLQGPRNSGNTIY TRBV18 once
ASSLDYRNQPQH TRBV7-2 few
ASSGRQDYGYT TRBV9 NA
ASTLIYANTQY TRBV7-9 once
ASKTEGRNTGELF TRBV7-2 NA
ASRGTGQGQPQH TRBV3-1/TRBV3-2 NA
ASSPPRQGDAQPQH TRBV18 NA
ASLGREARYEQY TRBV6-5 NA
ASSAQGVSIVGANVLT TRBV27 once
ASSLVGGTEAF TRBV28 NA
ASSYGQGAVSYGYT TRBV6-6 NA
ASRRDEVGKLF TRBV6-5 NA
ASSPVGRLEAF TRBV7-9 NA
ASSYSAGFLSNQPQH TRBV6-2/TRBV6-3 NA
ASRGTLNTGELF TRBV5-1 NA
ASSLQSNQPQH TRBV11-1 NA
ASRMGRTTGELF TRBV6-4 few
ASSDLTGANYGYT TRBV6-2/TRBV6-3 few
ASSLPQMNTEAF TRBV28 once
ASSEQGPDTQY TRBV5-5 once
ASSLEGGEYGKEQF TRBV5-1 few
ASSFGGTDTQY TRBV7-9 NA
ASRTSGRAGGELF TRBV19 NA
ASSSFSYNEQF TRBV7-3 NA
ASSGQGHDEQF TRBV18 NA
SAHHGTEQY TRBV20-1 NA
ASKSTENQPQH TRBV2 once
ASSSYRGEGTQY TRBV27 NA
SASTSGGPSETQY TRBV29-1 once
ASGLAATAGGGQTQY TRBV12-5 many
ASRRRQGDYNEQF TRBV19 NA
ASSRRGGVNEEGYYGYT TRBV7-2 NA
ASSPGTSGTETQY TRBV18 NA